The source of this T cell receptor (beta chain) is a study of OX40 agonist ivuxolimab in advanced cancers. Findings of the study overall: Circulating CD4+ and CD8+ T cells showed clonal expansion by week 6 at 0.1 to 3.0 mg/kg.

A word on this clone: What it recognizes is unknown.

The V end was cut by 2 bases, the J end by 5 bases, with 12 bases between. The germline V gene encodes CDR1 MNHEY and CDR2 SVGAGI. This CDR3 is 14 amino acids long. Assay: immunoSEQ multiplex PCR; the TCRdb copy retains only in-frame clones and omits some. In the table there are 98,000 or so clones, about 79% of which are singletons. Sequenced material: CD4+ or CD8+ T cells sorted from blood, taken in a trial of the OX40 agonist ivuxolimab. This TCR was sampled from an adult with an advanced solid tumor such as melanoma, head and neck, liver or kidney cancer. This chain connects TRBV6-5 to TRBJ2-5; the D is unclear. DNA of the CDR3: TGTGCCAGCAGTTACCAAGGTTTTGGGGAGACCCAGTACTTC. Its protein product is CASSYQGFGETQYF.